This passage covers 10 T cell receptor beta chains from one sample sequenced in a study of cytomegalovirus exposure and HLA in healthy donors (TCRdb year 2017). The library was obtained by the immunoSEQ multiplex PCR assay. TCRdb re-hosts the immuneACCESS table, in-frame sequences only. Its copies lack some clones; in the studies checked, an unresolved V gene accounts for under half of them, and the cause for the rest is not known. The sample includes 80,000 to 100,000 clones, with roughly nine tenths observed a single time. About 6.5% of the sample lies in the top ten. The specimen sequenced was PBMCs. These receptors were obtained from a young man in good health and CMV-seropositive.

This rearrangement joins TRBV29-1 to TRBJ1-1; a weak D match, TRBD1 (5 bases). Germline assignment: CDR1 SQVTM and CDR2 ANQGSEA. CDR3 length equals 16 residues. V was trimmed by 1 base and J by 2 bases, leaving 17 bases between them. The CDR3 DNA is TGCAGCGTTGAAGGGTCAAGGAAAGGGGTAAACACTGAAGCTTTCTTT. It translates to CSVEGSRKGVNTEAFF.

The V and J genes are TRBV28 and TRBJ2-7; tentative D call: TRBD2 (7 bases). V lost 4 bases, J lost 0 bases, and 16 bases lay in between. Germline CDR1 reads MDHEN; CDR2 reads SYDVKM. The CDR3 contains 16 residues. CDR3 DNA sequence: TGTGCCAGCAGTTGGGGGGGGGCCGGACGCTCCTACGAGCAGTACTTC. Translation gives CASSWGGAGRSYEQYF.

The CDR3 sequence: CASSFRETQYF. In DNA form, the CDR3 reads TGTGCCAGCAGCTTCAGGGAGACCCAGTACTTC. The chain has TRBV5-6 and TRBJ2-5; D is unclear. This CDR3 has 11 residues. Germline V gene sequence: CDR1 SGHDT, CDR2 YYEEEE. V was trimmed by 2 bases and J by 5 bases, leaving 4 bases between them.

This sequence joins TRBV7-2 and TRBJ2-5; 15 bases fit TRBD2. Germline V gene sequence: CDR1 SGHTA, CDR2 FQGNSA. J gave up 6 bases and V 5 bases, and 13 bases lay outside the gene matches. This CDR3 has 18 residues. The CDR3 sequence: CASSPAGLAGGPGKTQYF. Here the CDR3 DNA reads TGTGCCAGCAGCCCCGCAGGACTAGCGGGGGGGCCTGGAAAGACCCAGTACTTC.

The chain has TRBV15 and TRBJ2-1; 7 bases match TRBD2. Germline-derived CDR1 and CDR2 are LNHNV and YYDKDF (reference sequence). The CDR3 covers 18 residues. The ends lost 0 bases at V and 0 bases at J; junction bases unmatched: 8. As DNA, the CDR3 is TGTGCCACCAGCAGAGAACCGAGCGGGGAGTTCTCCTACAATGAGCAGTTCTTC. The encoded protein is CATSREPSGEFSYNEQFF.

This chain joins TRBV7-2 and TRBJ2-1; D is possibly TRBD2 (6 bases). Germline CDR1 reads SGHTA; CDR2 reads FQGNSA. V lost 0 bases to trimming and J lost 3 bases, with 12 bases between them. This CDR3 comprises 16 residues. The CDR3 DNA is TGTGCCAGCAGCTTAGCGGGACTCGATGTCTACAATGAGCAGTTCTTC. It codes for CASSLAGLDVYNEQFF.

Only a few counts were recorded for this clone. The chain joins TRBV14 to TRBJ1-3; a possible D gene is TRBD1 (6 bases). In germline, CDR1 is SGHDN, CDR2 FVKESK. V was shortened by 3 bases and J by 4 bases, with 10 bases between the two germline ends. CDR3 length: 14 amino acids. The CDR3 sequence is CASSQGAHGNTIYF. In DNA form, the CDR3 reads TGTGCCAGCAGCCAGGGGGCTCACGGAAACACCATATATTTT.

The chain carries TRBV10-3 and TRBJ1-3; TRBD1 is a possible D gene (6 bases). The germline CDR1 and CDR2 sequences are ENHRY and SYGVKD. The CDR3 spans 16 residues. Trimming took 3 bases from V and 4 from J, leaving 16 bases between them. The CDR3 loop reads CAISETTGRGGNTIYF. DNA for the CDR3: TGTGCCATCAGTGAAACCACAGGGAGGGGAGGAAACACCATATATTTT.

The genes are TRBV6-4 and TRBJ2-2; D gene unclear. The CDR3 is made up of 13 amino acids. The germline V gene has CDR1 MRHNA and CDR2 SNTAGT. V lost 4 bases, J lost 1 base, and 4 bases lay in between. CDR3 sequence (DNA): TGTGCCAGCAGTGCGGGGAACACCGGGGAGCTGTTTTTT. This gives the protein CASSAGNTGELFF.

The rearrangement links TRBV11-3 to TRBJ1-3; 9 bases map to TRBD1. J gave up 1 base and V 5 bases, and 12 bases lay outside the gene matches. CDR1 SGHNT and CDR2 YENEEA come from the germline V gene. The CDR3 runs 18 residues. In nucleotides, the CDR3 is TGTGCCAGCAGCCCGGGACAGGGCTTTCCTTCGTCTGGAAACACCATATATTTT. Translating gives CASSPGQGFPSSGNTIYF.